These T cell receptor beta chains were read from a single sample in a study of T cell changes during pregnancy in multiple sclerosis. The repertoire was sequenced with immunoSEQ multiplex PCR; TCRdb's copy has only in-frame clones and lacks some. The sample carries roughly 110,000 clones, around 90% recorded once. The sample was peripheral blood, taken before pregnancy. These receptors all come from a female donor with multiple sclerosis, enrolled in a pregnancy study. CDR3s include the opening cysteine and the closing phenylalanine or tryptophan. D genes are given only for firm matches. Some rows have no size entry. The others give once, few or many, or a class for an expanded clone.

v_call: TRBV5-1
clone_size: NA
j_call: TRBJ1-1
d_call: NA
cdr3_nt: TGCGCCAGCAGCTTGAGGGAGGGCACTGAAGCTTTCTTT
cdr3_aa: CASSLREGTEAFF

v_call: TRBV7-9
clone_size: once
j_call: TRBJ1-6
d_call: NA
cdr3_nt: TGTGCCAGCAGCTCGAATCTCGGACTCAAATCACCCCTCCACTTT
cdr3_aa: CASSSNLGLKSPLHF

v_call: TRBV18
clone_size: NA
j_call: TRBJ1-3
d_call: NA
cdr3_nt: TGTGCCAGCTCACCCGCCCGGACATCCTCTGGAAACACCATATATTTT
cdr3_aa: CASSPARTSSGNTIYF

v_call: TRBV19
clone_size: NA
j_call: TRBJ1-1
d_call: NA
cdr3_nt: TGTGCCAGTATTGGGAGTTTGAACACTGAAGCTTTCTTT
cdr3_aa: CASIGSLNTEAFF

v_call: TRBV28
clone_size: NA
j_call: TRBJ2-1
d_call: NA
cdr3_nt: TGTGCCAGCAGTCCCCCCCTAGGCAACTACAATGAGCAGTTCTTC
cdr3_aa: CASSPPLGNYNEQFF

v_call: TRBV27
clone_size: NA
j_call: TRBJ2-3
d_call: NA
cdr3_nt: TGTGCCATCAGACGGGTGGCGGGAGATACGCAGTATTTT
cdr3_aa: CAIRRVAGDTQYF

v_call: TRBV6-1
clone_size: NA
j_call: TRBJ1-3
d_call: NA
cdr3_nt: TGTGCCAGCAGGGCCCGCTTATACTCTGGAAACACCATATATTTT
cdr3_aa: CASRARLYSGNTIYF

v_call: TRBV19
clone_size: NA
j_call: TRBJ2-1
d_call: TRBD1
cdr3_nt: TGTGCCAGTAGTATCCGGGACAGGGACCTCAATGAGCAGTTCTTC
cdr3_aa: CASSIRDRDLNEQFF

v_call: TRBV28
clone_size: NA
j_call: TRBJ1-5
d_call: NA
cdr3_nt: TGTGCCAGCACCATACACGCTAGCAATCAGCCCCAGCATTTT
cdr3_aa: CASTIHASNQPQHF

v_call: TRBV11-2
clone_size: few
j_call: TRBJ2-7
d_call: NA
cdr3_nt: TGTGCCAGCAGCATGAGCCCATCCTACGAGCAGTACTTC
cdr3_aa: CASSMSPSYEQYF

v_call: TRBV28
clone_size: NA
j_call: TRBJ2-5
d_call: NA
cdr3_nt: TGTGCCAGCAGTTCCCCCGCGGGCCAAGAGACCCAGTACTTC
cdr3_aa: CASSSPAGQETQYF

v_call: TRBV4-1
clone_size: once
j_call: TRBJ2-4
d_call: NA
cdr3_nt: TGCGCCAGCAGCCAAAGAGCAGGGCTAGCCAAAAACATTCAGTACTTC
cdr3_aa: CASSQRAGLAKNIQYF

v_call: TRBV7-2
clone_size: few
j_call: TRBJ2-1
d_call: TRBD1
cdr3_nt: TGTGCCAGCAGCTACACGGGACAGGGTGGGGATGAGCAGTTCTTC
cdr3_aa: CASSYTGQGGDEQFF

v_call: TRBV7-2
clone_size: NA
j_call: TRBJ2-7
d_call: NA
cdr3_nt: TGTGCCAGCAGAAAAATGGGCGGGCGGTCCTACGAGCAGTACTTC
cdr3_aa: CASRKMGGRSYEQYF

v_call: TRBV28
clone_size: NA
j_call: TRBJ1-4
d_call: TRBD1
cdr3_nt: TGTGCCAGCAGTGTCCCCGGGACAGGTGAAAAACTGTTTTTT
cdr3_aa: CASSVPGTGEKLFF

v_call: TRBV4-3
clone_size: NA
j_call: TRBJ2-2
d_call: TRBD2
cdr3_nt: TGCGCCAGCAGCCAAGAAGTCGTCCCCAGACTAGCGGGGACCGGGGAGCTGTTTTTT
cdr3_aa: CASSQEVVPRLAGTGELFF